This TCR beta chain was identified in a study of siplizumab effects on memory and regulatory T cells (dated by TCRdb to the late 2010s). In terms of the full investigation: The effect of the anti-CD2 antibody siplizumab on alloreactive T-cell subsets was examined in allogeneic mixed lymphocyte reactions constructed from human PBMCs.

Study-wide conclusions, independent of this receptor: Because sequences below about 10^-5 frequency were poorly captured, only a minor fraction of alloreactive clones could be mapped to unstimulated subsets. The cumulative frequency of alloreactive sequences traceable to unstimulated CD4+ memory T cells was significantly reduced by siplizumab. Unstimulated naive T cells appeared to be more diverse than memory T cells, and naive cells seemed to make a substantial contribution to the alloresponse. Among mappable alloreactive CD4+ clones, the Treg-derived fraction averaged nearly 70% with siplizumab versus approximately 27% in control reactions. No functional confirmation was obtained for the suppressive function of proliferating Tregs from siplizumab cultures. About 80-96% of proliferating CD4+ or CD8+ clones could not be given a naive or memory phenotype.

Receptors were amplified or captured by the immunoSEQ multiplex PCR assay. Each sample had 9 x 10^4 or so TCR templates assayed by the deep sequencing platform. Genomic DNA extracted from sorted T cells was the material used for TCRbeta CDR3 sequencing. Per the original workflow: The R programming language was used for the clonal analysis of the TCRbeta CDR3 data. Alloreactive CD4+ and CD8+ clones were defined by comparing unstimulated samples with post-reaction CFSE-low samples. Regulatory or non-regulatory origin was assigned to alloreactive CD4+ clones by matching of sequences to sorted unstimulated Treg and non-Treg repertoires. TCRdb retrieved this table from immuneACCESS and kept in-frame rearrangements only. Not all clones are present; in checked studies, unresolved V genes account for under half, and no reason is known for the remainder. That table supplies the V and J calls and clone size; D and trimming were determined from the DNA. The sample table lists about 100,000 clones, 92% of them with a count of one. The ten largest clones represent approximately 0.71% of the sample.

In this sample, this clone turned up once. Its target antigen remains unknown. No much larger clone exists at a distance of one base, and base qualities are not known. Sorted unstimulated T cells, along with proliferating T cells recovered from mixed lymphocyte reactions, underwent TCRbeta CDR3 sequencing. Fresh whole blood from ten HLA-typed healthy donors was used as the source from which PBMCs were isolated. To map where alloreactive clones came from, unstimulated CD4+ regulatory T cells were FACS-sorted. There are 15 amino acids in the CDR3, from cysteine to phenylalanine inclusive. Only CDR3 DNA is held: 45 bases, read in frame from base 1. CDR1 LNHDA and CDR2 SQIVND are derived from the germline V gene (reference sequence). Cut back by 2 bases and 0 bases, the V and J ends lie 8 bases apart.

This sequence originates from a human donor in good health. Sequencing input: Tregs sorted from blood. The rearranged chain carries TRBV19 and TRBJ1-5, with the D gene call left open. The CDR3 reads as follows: CASSIPSYSNQPQHF. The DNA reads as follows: TGTGCCAGTAGTATACCCAGCTATAGCAATCAGCCCCAGCATTTT. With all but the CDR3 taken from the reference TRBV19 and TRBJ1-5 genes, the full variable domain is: DGGITQSPKYLFRKEGQNVTLSCEQNLNHDAMYWYRQDPGQGLRLIYYSQIVNDFQKGDIAEGYSVSREKKESFPLTVTSAQKNPTAFYLCASSIPSYSNQPQHFGDGTRLSIL.